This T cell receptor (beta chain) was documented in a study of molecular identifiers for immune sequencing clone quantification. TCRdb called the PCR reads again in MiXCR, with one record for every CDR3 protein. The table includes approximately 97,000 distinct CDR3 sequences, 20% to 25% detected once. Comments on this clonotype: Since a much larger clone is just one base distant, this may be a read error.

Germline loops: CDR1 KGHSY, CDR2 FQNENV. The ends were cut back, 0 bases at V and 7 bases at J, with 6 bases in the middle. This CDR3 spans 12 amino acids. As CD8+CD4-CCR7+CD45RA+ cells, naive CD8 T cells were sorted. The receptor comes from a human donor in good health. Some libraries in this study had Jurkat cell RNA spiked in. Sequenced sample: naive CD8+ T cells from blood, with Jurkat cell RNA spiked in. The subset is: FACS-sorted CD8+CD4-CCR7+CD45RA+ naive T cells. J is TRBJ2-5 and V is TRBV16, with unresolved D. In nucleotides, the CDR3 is TGTGCCAGCAGCCAATCCATGGGGACCCAGTACTTC. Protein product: CASSQSMGTQYF.